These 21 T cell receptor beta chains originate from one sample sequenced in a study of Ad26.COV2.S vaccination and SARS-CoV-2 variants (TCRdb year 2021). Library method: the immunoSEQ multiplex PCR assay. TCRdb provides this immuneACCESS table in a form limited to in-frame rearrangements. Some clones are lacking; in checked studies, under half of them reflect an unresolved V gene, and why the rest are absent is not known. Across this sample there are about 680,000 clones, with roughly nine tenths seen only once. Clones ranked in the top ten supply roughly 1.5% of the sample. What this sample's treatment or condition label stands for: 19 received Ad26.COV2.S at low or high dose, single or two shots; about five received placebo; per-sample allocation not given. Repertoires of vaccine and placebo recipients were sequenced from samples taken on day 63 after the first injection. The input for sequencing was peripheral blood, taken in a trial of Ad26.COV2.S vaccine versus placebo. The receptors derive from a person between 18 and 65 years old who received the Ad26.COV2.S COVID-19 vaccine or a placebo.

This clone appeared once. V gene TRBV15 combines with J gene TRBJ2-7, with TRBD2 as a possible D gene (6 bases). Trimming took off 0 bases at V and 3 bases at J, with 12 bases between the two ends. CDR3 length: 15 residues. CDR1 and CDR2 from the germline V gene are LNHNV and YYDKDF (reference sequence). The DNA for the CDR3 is TGTGCCACCAGCAGAGATGAGGAGGGAGGCTACGAGCAGTACTTC. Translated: CATSRDEEGGYEQYF.

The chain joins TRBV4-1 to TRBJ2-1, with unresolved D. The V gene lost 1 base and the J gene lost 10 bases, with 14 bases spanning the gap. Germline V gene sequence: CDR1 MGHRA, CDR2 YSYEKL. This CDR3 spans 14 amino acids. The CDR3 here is CASSQVWDAPEQFF. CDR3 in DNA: TGCGCCAGCAGCCAAGTTTGGGATGCGCCCGAGCAGTTCTTC.

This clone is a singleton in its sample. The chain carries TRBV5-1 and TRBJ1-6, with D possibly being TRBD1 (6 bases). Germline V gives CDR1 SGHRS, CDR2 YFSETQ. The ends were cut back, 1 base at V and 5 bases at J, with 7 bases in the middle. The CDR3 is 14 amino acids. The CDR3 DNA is TGCGCCAGCAGCTTGAACAGGGATAATTCACCCCTCCACTTT. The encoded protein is CASSLNRDNSPLHF.

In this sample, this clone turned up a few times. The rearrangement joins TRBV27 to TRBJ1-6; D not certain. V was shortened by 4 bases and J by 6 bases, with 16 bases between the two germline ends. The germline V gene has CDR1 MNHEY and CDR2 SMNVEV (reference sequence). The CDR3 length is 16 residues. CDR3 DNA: TGTGCCAGCAGTTCTTATTCGGCAGACCGTAATTCACCCCTCCACTTT. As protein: CASSSYSADRNSPLHF.

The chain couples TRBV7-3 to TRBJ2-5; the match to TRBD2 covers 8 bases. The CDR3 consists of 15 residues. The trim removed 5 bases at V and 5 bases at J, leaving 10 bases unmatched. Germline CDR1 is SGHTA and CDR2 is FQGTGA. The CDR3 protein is CASSKGWASGETQYF. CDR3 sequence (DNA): TGTGCCAGCAGCAAAGGGTGGGCTAGCGGGGAGACCCAGTACTTC.

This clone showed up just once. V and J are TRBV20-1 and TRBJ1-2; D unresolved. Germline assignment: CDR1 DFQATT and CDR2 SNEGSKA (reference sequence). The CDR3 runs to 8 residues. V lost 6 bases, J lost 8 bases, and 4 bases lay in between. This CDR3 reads CSAPGYTF. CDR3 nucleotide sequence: TGCAGTGCCCCGGGCTACACCTTC.

This chain's CDR3 is CASSVARAGGLRNEQFF. The DNA for the CDR3 is TGTGCCAGCAGCGTAGCTCGAGCGGGGGGGCTCAGGAATGAGCAGTTCTTC. The J gene is TRBJ2-1, the V gene TRBV9, with 10 bases lining up with TRBD2. J was trimmed by 7 bases and V by 0 bases; bases with no gene match: 10. Per germline, CDR1 SGDLS and CDR2 YYNGEE. The CDR3 runs 17 residues.

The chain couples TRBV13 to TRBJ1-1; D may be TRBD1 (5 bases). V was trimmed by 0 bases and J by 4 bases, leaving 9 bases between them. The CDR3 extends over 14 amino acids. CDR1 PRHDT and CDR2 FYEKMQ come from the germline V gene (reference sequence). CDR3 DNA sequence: TGTGCCAGCAGCTTAGGGACAGTTCTCACTGAAGCTTTCTTT. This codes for CASSLGTVLTEAFF.

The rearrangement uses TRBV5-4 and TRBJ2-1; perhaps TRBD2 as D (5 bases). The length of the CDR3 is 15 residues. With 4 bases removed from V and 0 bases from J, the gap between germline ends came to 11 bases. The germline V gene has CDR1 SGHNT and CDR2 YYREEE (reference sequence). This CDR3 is CASSPGRDSYNEQFF. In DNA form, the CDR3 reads TGTGCCAGCAGCCCGGGCCGGGACTCCTACAATGAGCAGTTCTTC. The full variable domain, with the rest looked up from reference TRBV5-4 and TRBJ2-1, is ETGVTQSPTHLIKTRGQQVTLRCSSQSGHNTVSWYQQALGQGPQFIFQYYREEENGRGNFPPRFSGLQFPNYSSELNVNALELDDSALYLCASSPGRDSYNEQFFGPGTRLTVL.

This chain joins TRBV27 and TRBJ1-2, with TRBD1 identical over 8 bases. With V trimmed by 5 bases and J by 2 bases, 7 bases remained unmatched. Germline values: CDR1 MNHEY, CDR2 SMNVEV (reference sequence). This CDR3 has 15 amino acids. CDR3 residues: CASSPSYRGNYGYTF. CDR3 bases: TGTGCCAGCAGTCCAAGCTACAGGGGGAACTATGGCTACACCTTC.

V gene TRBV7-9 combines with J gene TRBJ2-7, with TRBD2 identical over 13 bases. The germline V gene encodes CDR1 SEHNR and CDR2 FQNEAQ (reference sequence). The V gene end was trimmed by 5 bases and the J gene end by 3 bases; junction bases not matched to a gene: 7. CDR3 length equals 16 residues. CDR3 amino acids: CASSLPGLAGDYEQYF. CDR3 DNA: TGTGCCAGCAGCCTCCCCGGACTAGCGGGGGACTACGAGCAGTACTTC. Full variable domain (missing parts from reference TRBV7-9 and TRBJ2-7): DTGVSQNPRHKITKRGQNVTFRCDPISEHNRLYWYRQTLGQGPEFLTYFQNEAQLEKSRLLSDRFSAERPKGSFSTLEIQRTEQGDSAMYLCASSLPGLAGDYEQYFGPGTRLTVT.

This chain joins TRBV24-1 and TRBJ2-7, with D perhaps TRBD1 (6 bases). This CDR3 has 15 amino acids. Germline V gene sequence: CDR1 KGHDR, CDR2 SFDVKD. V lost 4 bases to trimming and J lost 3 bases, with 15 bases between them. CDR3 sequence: CATSETDRLYYEQYF. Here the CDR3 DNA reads TGTGCCACCAGTGAAACGGACAGATTATACTACGAGCAGTACTTC.

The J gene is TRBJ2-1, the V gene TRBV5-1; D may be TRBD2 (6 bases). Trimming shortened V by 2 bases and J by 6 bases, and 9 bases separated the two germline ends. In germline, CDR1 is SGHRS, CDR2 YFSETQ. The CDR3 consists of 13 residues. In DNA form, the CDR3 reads TGCGCCAGCAGCTTCTGGGGAGGCAATGAGCAGTTCTTC. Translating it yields CASSFWGGNEQFF.

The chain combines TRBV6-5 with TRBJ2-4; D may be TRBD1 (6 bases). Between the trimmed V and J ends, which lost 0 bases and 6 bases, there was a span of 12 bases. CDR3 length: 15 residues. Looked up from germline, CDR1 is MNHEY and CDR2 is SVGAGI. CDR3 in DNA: TGTGCCAGCAGTTACTCTGGAGGACAGCCAAACATTCAGTACTTC. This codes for CASSYSGGQPNIQYF.

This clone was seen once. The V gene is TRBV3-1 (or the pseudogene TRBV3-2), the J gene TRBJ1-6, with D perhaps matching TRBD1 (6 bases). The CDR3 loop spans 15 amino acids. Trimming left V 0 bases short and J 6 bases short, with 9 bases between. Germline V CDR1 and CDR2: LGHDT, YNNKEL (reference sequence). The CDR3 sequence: CASSQETGFNSPLHF. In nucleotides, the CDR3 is TGTGCCAGCAGCCAAGAAACAGGGTTTAATTCACCCCTCCACTTT.

CDR3 DNA sequence: TGTGCCTGGGGGGCGGGGGGTGAAAAACTGTTTTTT. Its translation: CAWGAGGEKLFF. The chain has TRBV30 and TRBJ1-4; possible D gene TRBD1, 5 bases. Germline CDR1 and CDR2: GTSNPN and SVGIG (reference sequence). The CDR3 covers 12 residues. V was shortened by 5 bases and J by 7 bases, with 11 bases between the two germline ends.

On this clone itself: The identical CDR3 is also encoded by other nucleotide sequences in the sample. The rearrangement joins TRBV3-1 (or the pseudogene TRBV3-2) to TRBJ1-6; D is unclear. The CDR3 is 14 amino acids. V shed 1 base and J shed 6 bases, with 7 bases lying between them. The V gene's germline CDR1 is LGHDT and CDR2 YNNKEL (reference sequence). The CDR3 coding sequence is TGTGCCAGCAGCCAAGCAAGTACTAATTCACCCCTCCACTTT. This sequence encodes CASSQASTNSPLHF.

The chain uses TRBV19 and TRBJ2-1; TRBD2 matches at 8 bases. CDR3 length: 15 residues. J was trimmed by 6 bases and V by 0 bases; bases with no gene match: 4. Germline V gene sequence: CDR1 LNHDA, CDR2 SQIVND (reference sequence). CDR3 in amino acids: CASSIDPGTSNEQFF. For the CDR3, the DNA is TGTGCCAGTAGTATAGATCCCGGGACTAGCAATGAGCAGTTCTTC. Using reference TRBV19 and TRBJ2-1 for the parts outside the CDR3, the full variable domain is DGGITQSPKYLFRKEGQNVTLSCEQNLNHDAMYWYRQDPGQGLRLIYYSQIVNDFQKGDIAEGYSVSREKKESFPLTVTSAQKNPTAFYLCASSIDPGTSNEQFFGPGTRLTVL.

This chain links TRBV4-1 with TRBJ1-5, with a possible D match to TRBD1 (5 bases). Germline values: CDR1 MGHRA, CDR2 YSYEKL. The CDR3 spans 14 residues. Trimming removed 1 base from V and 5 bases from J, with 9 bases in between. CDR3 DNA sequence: TGCGCCAGCAGCCAAGGGGACGGGGATCAGCCCCAGCATTTT. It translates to CASSQGDGDQPQHF.

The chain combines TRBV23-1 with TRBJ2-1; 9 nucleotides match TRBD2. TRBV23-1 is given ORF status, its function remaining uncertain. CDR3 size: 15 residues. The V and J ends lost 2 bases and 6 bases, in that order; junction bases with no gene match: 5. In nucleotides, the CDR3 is TGCGCCAGCAGTCAAGTGACTAGCGGTAGCAATGAGCAGTTCTTC. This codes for CASSQVTSGSNEQFF.

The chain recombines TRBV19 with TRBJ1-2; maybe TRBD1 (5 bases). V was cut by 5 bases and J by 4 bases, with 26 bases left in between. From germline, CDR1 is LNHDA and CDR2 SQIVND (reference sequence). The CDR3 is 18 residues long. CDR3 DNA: TGTGCCAGTAGTTTACACCCCACAACAGTCGGGGCGGTCTATGGCTACACCTTC. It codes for CASSLHPTTVGAVYGYTF.